The source of this TCR beta chain is a study of cytomegalovirus exposure and HLA in healthy donors (dated by TCRdb to between 2016 and 2019). Turning to the overall study: In an earlier analysis of roughly 500 of the donors, 276 Gb of sequence data and 117 million unique TCR beta sequences from 150 million to 200 million T cells were reported. To predict cytomegalovirus infection status, the study combined high-throughput TCR immunosequencing, statistical association of individual TCRs with disease status, and machine learning. A later genetic analysis took genome-wide SNP genotypes for about three fifths of the 666 donors and used that subset as a discovery cohort. Donor age, sex, ethnicity and CMV serostatus were collected together with the repertoire data. Of the 300 to 500 genotyped donors, 70% to 90% were placed in the genetic ancestry cluster associated with self-reported Caucasian donors. HLA typing covered class I and class II loci at four-digit resolution. An earlier analysis of fewer than 750 of the donors used high-throughput TCR beta sequencing to judge whether each TCR beta V gene segment behaved as functional or pseudogenic. In addition to the first cohort of approximately 670 subjects, a separate validation cohort of over 90 different subjects was used. The later analysis used no new phenotypic data to find candidate immune exposures, relying instead on TCR beta sequences and their occurrence across donors. The study used immunosequencing to profile the T cell repertoires of under 700 subjects and linked those repertoires to cytomegalovirus serostatus. Typing coverage varied by locus: roughly 620-640 donors for A, B, C, DRB1 and DQB1; some 520 for DQA1; around 610 for DPA1; approximately 450 for DPB1. In a later analysis, previously published TCR beta repertoires from 550 to 750 donors were re-analyzed and high-resolution HLA genotyping was added so that TCR occurrence patterns could be studied. Because of strong linkage in the cohort, roughly five DR-DQ haplotypes were treated as single units for association and clustering. Every repertoire in the discovery cohort had been generated on one and the same sequencing platform. Among some 400 genotyped donors of the cohort, an average of about 240,000 unique TCR beta nucleotide sequences was sequenced per donor, of which roughly 17% were non-productive. An early release that covered approximately 600 HLA-typed donors contained approximately 300 gigabases of sequencing data and tens of millions of unique TCR sequences. The aim of the study was to test whether cataloging public T cell receptors could identify signatures of past pathogen exposure.

The protocol used for the library was the immunoSEQ multiplex PCR assay. For the multiplex PCR, a mixture combining 60 forward primers for TCR Vbeta segments and 13 reverse primers for TCR Jbeta segments was used. Amplification of the CDR3 region of rearranged TCR beta genes was performed with a multiplex PCR assay on genomic DNA. On the Illumina HiSeq System, the amplified TCR beta libraries were sequenced as 87-base-pair reads. The authors' analysis ran thus. In a later analysis, tens of millions of unique TCR beta chains were counted across the roughly 610 repertoires, and about 9.9 million of these chains were shared by at least two donors. A nearest-neighbor algorithm error-corrected the raw reads and collapsed the reads into unique sequences, merging closely related sequences to remove PCR and sequencing errors. CDR3 sequences were aligned to IMGT reference sequences to assign V, D and J gene segments. For a sequence to be retained, at least a six-nucleotide match to both a V gene segment and a J gene segment was required. A rearrangement counted as productive if the CDR3 had no stop codons and remained in frame with V and J, and every other rearrangement counted as non-productive. Following IMGT convention, CDR3 was defined as the stretch from the second conserved V-encoded cysteine up to the conserved J-encoded phenylalanine. The earlier analysis of about 590 of the donors excluded sequences that lacked an unambiguous match to a single V gene segment. An earlier analysis of about 600 of the donors called V segments functional above 56.7% productive rearrangements and segregating when the between-donor standard deviation exceeded 5%. A statistical classification framework was built for diagnosing cytomegalovirus status from the catalog of TCR beta chain sequences. In a later analysis, V and J genes were assigned by comparing TCR nucleotide sequences against IMGT/GENE-DB human TR gene sequences. The TCRdist pipeline was used in a later analysis to assign CDR3 sequences and most-parsimonious VDJ recombination scenarios. A later analysis defined each TCR beta chain by its CDR3 amino acid sequence plus V-gene family, and excluded reads lacking a unique V-gene family. To address suspected cross-contamination and a sequencing artifact, a later analysis removed a few hundred highly shared, low-generation-probability nucleotide sequences. For each public chain, a later analysis derived a clonal expansion index from normalized ranks of inferred template counts within each repertoire. In a later analysis, generation probabilities were computed using a VDJ recombination model fitted to out-of-frame rearrangements, and the results were checked against IGoR. Hypergeometric tests were used in a later analysis to score TCR-TCR, TCR-HLA and TCR-CMV co-occurrence, with a repertoire-size bias correction applied to the TCR pairs. False discovery rates were estimated in a later analysis by permuting HLA or CMV assignments 20 times. In a later analysis, co-occurring TCRs were grouped using DBSCAN, and TCRdist sequence similarity was added for clustering within HLA-allele-positive subsets. Co-occurrence clustering excluded repertoires with fewer than 30,000 or more than 120,000 public chains, plus five with anomalous nucleotide sharing. Here the immuneACCESS table is served through TCRdb, limited to in-frame sequences with V and J called. Missing clones are a known gap in these copies; in checked studies unresolved V genes cover under half, and the rest lacks a known reason. That table gives V, J and clone size, and the DNA gave D and trimming. The sample records some 270,000 clones, roughly 80% of which are singletons. The ten largest clonotypes hold about 0.28% of the sample.

The research as a whole found: This cohort had only TCR beta chains sequenced, and the lack of alpha or paired-chain data limited which features could be detected. A group of highly shared sequence variants was considered likely to be a technical artifact of the sequencing pipeline. A total of 164 TCR beta chains were listed by the study as associated with cytomegalovirus. According to a later analysis, parvovirus B19, influenza, CMV and Epstein-Barr virus appeared linked to several top co-occurrence clusters. Correlated functional status among segregating V segments might reflect linkage disequilibrium, but an unknown experimental factor could not be ruled out. The authors suggested that the approach could potentially be generalized to other disease states and immunological phenotypes. In a later genetic analysis, a missense DCLRE1C variant was associated with V-gene and J-gene trimming of TCR beta chains, and the association was replicated in an independent cohort. Most TCR sequences were observed very rarely across donors, whereas some public TCRs were present in many individuals. Presence/absence analyses assumed roughly uniform sequencing depth across donors, an assumption that may not hold. In a later analysis, HLA-associated TCR beta chains were found to be more clonally expanded and to have lower generation probabilities than equally common non-associated chains. A further reported finding was that TCR beta sequences accurately predicted the HLA-A and HLA-B alleles for most subjects in the first cohort. In a later analysis, most CMV-associated TCR beta chains were found to appear HLA-restricted, with HLA associations seemingly driven largely by CMV exposure. According to a later analysis, TCR association rates differed among HLA loci, with DRB1 alleles showing the most associated TCRs and HLA-C alleles showing the fewest. The 87-base-pair reads could not distinguish some IMGT-functional V segments, including TRBV6-2 and TRBV6-3, so those segments were excluded. The earlier analysis of almost 600 of the donors excluded some 16 rarely observed V segments, including chromosome 9 orphons, because counts were too low. The classifier was reported to diagnose cytomegalovirus status with high specificity and sensitivity in both the original cohort and the validation cohort. When HLA alleles, especially DR and DQ, strongly co-occurred, TCR associations were difficult to assign to individual alleles. Compared with the roughly 720-donor mean, donors in an Asian-associated ancestry cluster had fewer N-insertions in productive TCRs, according to a later genetic analysis. In vitro tests confirmed that a few of the cytomegalovirus-associated TCR beta chains recognize cytomegalovirus antigens. Specific HLA alleles were associated with 18,000 or so TCR beta sequences at a false discovery rate of 0.05 in a later analysis. In an earlier analysis of around 500 of the donors, most TCR beta V segments appeared in productive rearrangements about 87% or about 30% of the time, broadly matching IMGT annotations. For the cohort, immune exposure information was limited to CMV serostatus. Because HLA typing was missing for some donors at each locus, association tests included only the typed subset.

The CDR3 sequence holds 15 residues, the cysteine and phenylalanine included. Only CDR3 DNA is held: 45 bases, read in frame from base 1. The germline V gene encodes CDR1 SGHRS and CDR2 YFSETQ. The cohort was made up of approximately 670 healthy bone marrow donors. All cohort members were sampled while nominally healthy, although unrecorded immune exposures were likely present. The donor tested CMV seronegative and was one of the 352 seronegative cohort members. Every donor gave a peripheral blood sample, and the peripheral blood mononuclear cells from that sample were used for TCR beta sequencing. The Qiagen DNeasy Blood Extraction Kit was used to extract genomic DNA from the blood cell samples. Points on this clone: The antigen this receptor binds is unknown. A read error may produce the germline difference seen at one junction end.

The source is a girl aged 2-15 years in good health and CMV-seronegative. Recombination joined TRBV5-1 with TRBJ2-7, with TRBD1 matching 8 junction bases. The sample consisted of PBMCs. The nucleotide sequence reads TGCGCCAGCAGCGCCGTGGGACAGGTTACTTACGGGCAGTACTTC. This translates into CASSAVGQVTYGQYF.